This TCR beta chain was recovered during a study of T cell responses to AZD1222 COVID-19 vaccine. Study overall: Second-dose recipients at about 4 or about 12 weeks were treated as one pooled group.

CDR1 and CDR2 from the germline V gene are KGHSH and LQKENI. The CDR3 runs 13 residues. V gave up 6 bases and J gave up 0 bases, with 9 bases separating them. The data were produced by immunoSEQ multiplex PCR, yet TCRdb's version contains in-frame clones alone and is incomplete. The sample includes about 84,000 clones, around 87% of them seen just once. This receptor was identified in an adult in good health. The genes are TRBV18 and TRBJ2-7; no definite D call. The input for sequencing was peripheral blood, taken on day 0 of AZD1222 vaccination. CDR3 protein: CASSLGPSYEQYF. The DNA for the CDR3 is TGTGCCAGCTCCTTAGGGCCCTCCTACGAGCAGTACTTC.